Listed below are T cell receptor beta chains from one sample, sequenced in a study of response to subunit inactivated influenza vaccine. Each CDR3 protein is one row after TCRdb ran MiXCR on the RT-PCR reads. Among hundreds of thousands of distinct CDR3 sequences listed, approximately 17% were seen once. Sequences were derived from PBMCs from blood, sampled 5 days after vaccination. These receptors were taken from a man aged 45 to 65 who received an inactivated influenza vaccine. CDR3s include the opening cysteine and the closing phenylalanine or tryptophan. A D gene is named only where the DNA matches it firmly. For some rows the clone size is stated as once, few or many, or as a class when expanded; others skip it.

>14|TRBV4-3|TRBD2|few|TRBJ2-3
CASSHIAGRGTQYF
TGCGCCAGCAGCCATATAGCGGGAAGAGGCACGCAGTATTTT
>11|TRBV20-1|.|.|TRBJ2-5
CSARYLETQYF
TGCAGTGCTAGATACCTAGAGACCCAGTACTTC
>13|TRBV5-5|.|many|TRBJ2-5
CASSPGAQETQYF
TGTGCCAGCAGCCCCGGGGCACAAGAGACCCAGTACTTC
>13|TRBV14|.|.|TRBJ2-3
CASSQLRGATQYF
TGTGCCAGCAGCCAGCTACGGGGGGCTACGCAGTATTTT
>16|TRBV11-2|TRBD2|few|TRBJ2-5
CASSSFSGGVQETQYF
TGTGCCAGCAGCTCCTTCAGCGGGGGGGTCCAAGAGACCCAGTACTTC
>16|TRBV6-1|.|.|TRBJ2-2
CASSGPGHLGSGELFF
TGTGCCAGCAGTGGACCGGGACACCTCGGTAGCGGGGAGCTGTTTTTT
>13|TRBV20-1|TRBD2|.|TRBJ2-5
CSARRGGSETQYF
TGCAGTGCGAGACGGGGGGGCTCCGAGACCCAGTACTTC
>13|TRBV10-1|.|.|TRBJ2-5
CASSRPDQETQYF
TGCGCCAGCAGTAGGCCCGACCAAGAGACCCAGTACTTC
>14|TRBV20-1|.|.|TRBJ1-2
CSRGISQGRDGYTF
TGCAGCCGCGGAATTTCACAGGGAAGGGATGGCTACACCTTC
>18|TRBV5-1|TRBD1|.|TRBJ1-4
CASSWGGGTGATNEKLFF
TGCGCCAGCAGCTGGGGCGGAGGGACAGGGGCAACTAATGAAAAACTGTTTTTT
>13|TRBV12-3/TRBV12-4|.|.|TRBJ2-5
CASSITGIETQYF
TGTGCCAGCAGTATAACAGGGATAGAGACCCAGTACTTC
>13|TRBV9|.|few|TRBJ1-1
CASSVGWGGEAFF
TGTGCCAGCAGCGTAGGGTGGGGAGGTGAAGCTTTCTTT
>16|TRBV20-1|.|few|TRBJ2-4
CSAPLSPRETKNIQYF
TGCAGTGCTCCCCTAAGCCCCCGGGAGACCAAAAACATTCAGTACTTC
>16|TRBV7-8|TRBD1|many|TRBJ2-7
CASSLGLRDRPYEQYF
TGTGCCAGCAGCTTAGGTTTGAGGGACAGACCTTACGAGCAGTACTTC
>14|TRBV20-1|.|.|TRBJ2-5
CSARTPVGKETQYF
TGCAGTGCTAGAACGCCGGTGGGGAAAGAGACCCAGTACTTC
>15|TRBV29-1|.|.|TRBJ1-1
CSVEDRGGVNTEAFF
TGCAGCGTTGAAGATCGGGGAGGGGTGAACACTGAAGCTTTCTTT
>10|TRBV6-1|.|many|TRBJ1-1
CASSDTVAFF
TGTGCCAGCAGTGATACGGTAGCTTTCTTT
>15|TRBV12-3/TRBV12-4|TRBD2|few|TRBJ2-2
CASRGGNWMAGELFF
TGTGCCAGCAGGGGAGGGAACTGGATGGCCGGGGAGCTGTTTTTT
>14|TRBV4-3|.|.|TRBJ2-7
CASSQDGYTYEQYF
TGCGCCAGCAGCCAAGATGGCTACACCTACGAGCAGTACTTC
>17|TRBV4-2|TRBD2|few|TRBJ2-1
CASSQDFLAGPYNEQFF
TGTGCCAGCAGCCAAGATTTCCTAGCGGGCCCCTACAATGAGCAGTTCTTC
>19|TRBV4-2|TRBD2|few|TRBJ2-2
CASSQANPSSGVNTGELFF
TGTGCCAGCAGCCAGGCAAATCCATCTAGCGGGGTGAACACCGGGGAGCTGTTTTTT
>10|TRBV7-2|.|few|TRBJ1-4
CPRGREKLFF
TGTCCCCGGGGGAGGGAAAAACTGTTTTTT
>14|TRBV12-3/TRBV12-4|.|few|TRBJ1-5
CASSTGLNQDAQHF
TGTGCCAGCAGTACGGGACTGAACCAGGATGCCCAGCATTTT
>13|TRBV10-3|TRBD1|many|TRBJ1-5
CATTGDSNQPQHF
TGTGCCACTACAGGGGATAGCAATCAGCCCCAGCATTTT
>14|TRBV9|TRBD1|.|TRBJ1-2
CASSVTGAPYGYTF
TGTGCCAGCAGCGTAACAGGGGCTCCCTATGGCTACACCTTC
>14|TRBV4-3|.|few|TRBJ2-1
CASSQDGRYNEQFF
TGCGCCAGCAGCCAAGATGGCCGGTACAATGAGCAGTTCTTC
>13|TRBV29-1|TRBD2|many|TRBJ2-1
CSVEAGGYNEQFF
TGCAGCGTTGAAGCGGGGGGGTACAATGAGCAGTTCTTC
>16|TRBV5-1|.|.|TRBJ2-5
CASGRGPQNSQETQYF
TGCGCCAGCGGCCGAGGTCCACAGAACTCACAAGAGACCCAGTACTTC
>13|TRBV15|.|few|TRBJ1-2
CATSSRAFYGYTF
TGTGCCACCAGCAGTAGAGCGTTCTATGGCTACACCTTC
>16|TRBV10-2|TRBD2|few|TRBJ2-5
CASSDIQRGGLETQYF
TGCGCCAGCAGTGACATCCAGCGGGGGGGCTTAGAGACCCAGTACTTC
>14|TRBV7-9|.|.|TRBJ1-5
CASSLEGLWQPQHF
TGTGCCAGCAGCTTAGAGGGTCTTTGGCAGCCCCAGCATTTT
>16|TRBV27|TRBD2|.|TRBJ2-1
CASSFVGGSSANEQFF
TGTGCCAGCAGTTTCGTTGGCGGGAGTTCTGCCAATGAGCAGTTCTTC
>12|TRBV24-1|.|few|TRBJ2-3
CATSDLVDTQYF
TGTGCCACCAGTGATTTGGTGGATACGCAGTATTTT